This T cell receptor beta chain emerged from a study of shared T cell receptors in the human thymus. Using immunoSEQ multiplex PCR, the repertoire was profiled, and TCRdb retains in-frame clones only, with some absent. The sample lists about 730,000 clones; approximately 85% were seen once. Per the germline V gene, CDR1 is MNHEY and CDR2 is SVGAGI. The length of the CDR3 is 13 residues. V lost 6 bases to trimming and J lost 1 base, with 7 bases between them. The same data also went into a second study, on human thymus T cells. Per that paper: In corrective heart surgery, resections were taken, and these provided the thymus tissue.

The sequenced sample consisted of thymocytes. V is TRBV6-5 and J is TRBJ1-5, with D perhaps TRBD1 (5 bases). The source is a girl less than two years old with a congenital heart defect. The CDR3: CASRKGSNQPQHF. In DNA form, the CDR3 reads TGTGCCAGCAGGAAGGGGAGCAATCAGCCCCAGCATTTT.